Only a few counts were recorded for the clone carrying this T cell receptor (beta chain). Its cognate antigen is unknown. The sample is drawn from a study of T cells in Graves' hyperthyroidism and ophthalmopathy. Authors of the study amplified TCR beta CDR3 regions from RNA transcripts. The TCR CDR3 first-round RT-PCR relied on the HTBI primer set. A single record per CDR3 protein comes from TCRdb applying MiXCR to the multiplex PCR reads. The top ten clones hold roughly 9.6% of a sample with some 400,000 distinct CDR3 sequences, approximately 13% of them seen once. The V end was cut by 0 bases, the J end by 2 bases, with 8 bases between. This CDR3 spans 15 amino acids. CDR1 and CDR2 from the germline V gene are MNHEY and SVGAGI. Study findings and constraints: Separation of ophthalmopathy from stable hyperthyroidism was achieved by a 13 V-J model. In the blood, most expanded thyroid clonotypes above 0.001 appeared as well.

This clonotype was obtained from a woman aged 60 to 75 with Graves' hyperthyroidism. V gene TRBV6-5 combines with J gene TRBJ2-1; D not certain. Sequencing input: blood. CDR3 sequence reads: CASSYSDGTYNEQFF. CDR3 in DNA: TGTGCCAGCAGTTACTCCGATGGGACCTACAATGAGCAGTTCTTC.